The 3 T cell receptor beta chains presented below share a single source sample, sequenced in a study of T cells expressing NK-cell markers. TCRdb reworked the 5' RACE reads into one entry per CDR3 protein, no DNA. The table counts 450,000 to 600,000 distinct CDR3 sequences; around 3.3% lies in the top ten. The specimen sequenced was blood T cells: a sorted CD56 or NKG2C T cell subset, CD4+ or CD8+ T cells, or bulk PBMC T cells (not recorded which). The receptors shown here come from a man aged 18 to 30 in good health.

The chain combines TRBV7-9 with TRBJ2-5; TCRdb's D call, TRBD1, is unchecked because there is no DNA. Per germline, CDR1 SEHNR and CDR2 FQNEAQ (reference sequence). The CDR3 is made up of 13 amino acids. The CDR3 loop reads CASSSKDIQTQYF.

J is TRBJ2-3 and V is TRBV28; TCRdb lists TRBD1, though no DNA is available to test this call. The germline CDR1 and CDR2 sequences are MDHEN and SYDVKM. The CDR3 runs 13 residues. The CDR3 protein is CASLQGVWDTQYF.

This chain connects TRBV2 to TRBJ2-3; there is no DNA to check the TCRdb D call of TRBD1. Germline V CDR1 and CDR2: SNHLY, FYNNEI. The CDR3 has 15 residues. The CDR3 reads CASSDRGRLTDTQYF.